A selection of T cell receptor beta chains follows, all from one sample in a study of a mutant IDH1 vaccine in newly diagnosed glioma. For these TCRs, the target antigens are not known. The data were produced by immunoSEQ multiplex PCR, yet TCRdb's version contains in-frame clones alone and is incomplete. This sample yields fewer than 35,000 clones, of which 85% to 90% are seen a single time; about a fifth belongs to the top ten. Sequencing used PBMCs, obtained from a glioma patient whose treatment included an IDH1 peptide vaccine. Receptors were obtained from a young man with glioma. The CDR3 runs from the conserved cysteine through the conserved F or W. The order of the fields is D gene, J gene, clone size, V gene, CDR3 DNA, CDR3 protein. The D gene is left open where the match is weak. Some rows have no size entry. The others give once, few or many, or a class for an expanded clone.

D: NA
J: TRBJ2-7
size: NA
V: TRBV11-2
DNA: TGTGCCAGCAGCTTATCCGGCGGGTATGGGTCCGAGCAGTACTTC
CDR3: CASSLSGGYGSEQYF

D: TRBD1
J: TRBJ2-1
size: NA
V: TRBV5-1
DNA: TGCGCCAGCAGCTTGGCACAGGGGGCCTACAATGAGCAGTTCTTC
CDR3: CASSLAQGAYNEQFF

D: NA
J: TRBJ1-3
size: NA
V: TRBV30
DNA: TGTGCCTGGGGTGGTGGAAACACCATATATTTT
CDR3: CAWGGGNTIYF

D: TRBD2
J: TRBJ2-2
size: NA
V: TRBV27
DNA: TGTGCCAGCAGTCAACCGCCCGGGACTAGCAGGAACACCGGGGAGCTGTTTTTT
CDR3: CASSQPPGTSRNTGELFF

D: NA
J: TRBJ2-7
size: NA
V: TRBV6-5
DNA: TGTGCCAGCAGTTACGGTTACACCTACGAGCAGTACTTC
CDR3: CASSYGYTYEQYF

D: NA
J: TRBJ1-6
size: NA
V: TRBV6-5
DNA: TGTGCCAGCAGTTGGGAGAGAGTCGGTTCACCCCTCCACTTT
CDR3: CASSWERVGSPLHF

D: NA
J: TRBJ2-7
size: NA
V: TRBV28
DNA: TGTGCCAGCAGTACCCAACCACAGGGTTCCGAGCAGTACTTC
CDR3: CASSTQPQGSEQYF

D: TRBD1
J: TRBJ1-5
size: NA
V: TRBV6-6
DNA: TGTGCCAGCAGTTTGGGCAGGGGGCACGGTCAGCCCCAGCATTTT
CDR3: CASSLGRGHGQPQHF

D: TRBD1
J: TRBJ2-7
size: NA
V: TRBV28
DNA: TGTGCCAGCAGTCCCCCCGACAGGGCCTACGAGCAGTACTTC
CDR3: CASSPPDRAYEQYF

D: NA
J: TRBJ2-7
size: once
V: TRBV7-2
DNA: TGTGCCAGCAGCTTATCCCCGAGCGAGCAGTACTTC
CDR3: CASSLSPSEQYF

D: NA
J: TRBJ1-5
size: NA
V: TRBV6-1
DNA: TGTGCCAGCACCGAGGAGGGGTATCAGCCCCAGCATTTT
CDR3: CASTEEGYQPQHF

D: NA
J: TRBJ1-1
size: NA
V: TRBV2
DNA: TGTGCCAGCAGTGAGGGAGGTATCACTGAAGCTTTCTTT
CDR3: CASSEGGITEAFF

D: TRBD1
J: TRBJ2-7
size: NA
V: TRBV7-9
DNA: TGTGCCAGCAGCCCCCCAGGGACAGGCACCTACGAGCAGTACTTC
CDR3: CASSPPGTGTYEQYF

D: NA
J: TRBJ1-4
size: NA
V: TRBV10-3
DNA: TGTGCCATCAGTGAGACCGGGGGGGGCGAAAAACTGTTTTTT
CDR3: CAISETGGGEKLFF

D: NA
J: TRBJ1-6
size: NA
V: TRBV28
DNA: TGTGCCAGCAGTCTTGGGGGGAGCTCCTATAATTCACCCCTCCACTTT
CDR3: CASSLGGSSYNSPLHF

D: TRBD2
J: TRBJ2-7
size: NA
V: TRBV7-6
DNA: TGTGCCAGCAGCCCAACCCCCACTAGCGGGAGAAACGAGCAGTACTTC
CDR3: CASSPTPTSGRNEQYF

D: NA
J: TRBJ1-1
size: NA
V: TRBV4-1
DNA: TGCGCCAGCAGCCAAGAAGGGAGGGGCTCGACTGAAGCTTTCTTT
CDR3: CASSQEGRGSTEAFF

D: NA
J: TRBJ2-5
size: NA
V: TRBV4-2
DNA: TGTGCCAGCAGCCAAGATTGGAAGAGGGGGCAAGAGACCCAGTACTTC
CDR3: CASSQDWKRGQETQYF

D: NA
J: TRBJ1-5
size: NA
V: TRBV6-5
DNA: TGTGCCAGCAGTCGAGGGGGGTCTCAGCCCCAGCATTTT
CDR3: CASSRGGSQPQHF

D: NA
J: TRBJ2-2
size: NA
V: TRBV7-3
DNA: TGTGCCAGCAGCCTAAACAGGGCTAACACCGGGGAGCTGTTTTTT
CDR3: CASSLNRANTGELFF

D: NA
J: TRBJ1-1
size: once
V: TRBV7-7
DNA: TGTGCTAGCAGCTCCGGGGTAGACACTGAAGCTTTCTTT
CDR3: CASSSGVDTEAFF

D: NA
J: TRBJ1-5
size: NA
V: TRBV30
DNA: TGTGCCTGGAGCCGTGGGGCGTCGCCCCAGCATTTT
CDR3: CAWSRGASPQHF

D: NA
J: TRBJ2-6
size: NA
V: TRBV27
DNA: TGTGCCAGCAGTCTGTCGCCACCTGGGGCCAACGTCCTGACTTTC
CDR3: CASSLSPPGANVLTF

D: NA
J: TRBJ2-2
size: NA
V: TRBV7-9
DNA: TGTGCCAGCAGCCGGAAACCCGGGGAGCTGTTTTTT
CDR3: CASSRKPGELFF

D: TRBD1
J: TRBJ1-1
size: NA
V: TRBV4-1
DNA: TGCGCCAGCAGCCTTTCCGGGACAGGGGTGGACTCTGAAGCTTTCTTT
CDR3: CASSLSGTGVDSEAFF

D: NA
J: TRBJ1-2
size: once
V: TRBV10-3
DNA: TGTGCCATCAGTGGAGGGGAGGTCTATGGCTACACCTTC
CDR3: CAISGGEVYGYTF

D: NA
J: TRBJ2-7
size: NA
V: TRBV20-1
DNA: TGCAGTGCTTCGGACGGCTACGAGCAGTACTTC
CDR3: CSASDGYEQYF

D: TRBD2
J: TRBJ2-2
size: NA
V: TRBV6-4
DNA: TGTGCCAGCAGCGCGACTAGCGATACCACCGGGGAGCTGTTTTTT
CDR3: CASSATSDTTGELFF

D: NA
J: TRBJ2-7
size: NA
V: TRBV30
DNA: TGTGCCTGGAGTAGGGAACACGAGCAGTACTTC
CDR3: CAWSREHEQYF

D: TRBD1
J: TRBJ1-4
size: NA
V: TRBV7-9
DNA: TGTGCCAGCAGCGCCCCGGGACAGGGTAGTGAAAAACTGTTTTTT
CDR3: CASSAPGQGSEKLFF

D: TRBD1
J: TRBJ2-7
size: NA
V: TRBV2
DNA: TGTGCCAGCAGTGGACAGGGGTTCTACGAGCAGTACTTC
CDR3: CASSGQGFYEQYF

D: NA
J: TRBJ1-2
size: once
V: TRBV29-1
DNA: TGCAGCGTAGCCGCACTCAGGGATGGCTACACCTTC
CDR3: CSVAALRDGYTF

D: NA
J: TRBJ2-3
size: NA
V: TRBV2
DNA: TGTGCCAGCAGTGAAGTTGGTCAGGGGCTCACAGATACGCAGTATTTT
CDR3: CASSEVGQGLTDTQYF

D: NA
J: TRBJ1-4
size: NA
V: TRBV5-4
DNA: TGTGCCAGCAGCCCCGACAGGTCCCCAACTAATGAAAAACTGTTTTTT
CDR3: CASSPDRSPTNEKLFF

D: NA
J: TRBJ2-3
size: NA
V: TRBV6-5
DNA: TGTGCCAGCAGTTATGCGGGACCCACAGATACGCAGTATTTT
CDR3: CASSYAGPTDTQYF